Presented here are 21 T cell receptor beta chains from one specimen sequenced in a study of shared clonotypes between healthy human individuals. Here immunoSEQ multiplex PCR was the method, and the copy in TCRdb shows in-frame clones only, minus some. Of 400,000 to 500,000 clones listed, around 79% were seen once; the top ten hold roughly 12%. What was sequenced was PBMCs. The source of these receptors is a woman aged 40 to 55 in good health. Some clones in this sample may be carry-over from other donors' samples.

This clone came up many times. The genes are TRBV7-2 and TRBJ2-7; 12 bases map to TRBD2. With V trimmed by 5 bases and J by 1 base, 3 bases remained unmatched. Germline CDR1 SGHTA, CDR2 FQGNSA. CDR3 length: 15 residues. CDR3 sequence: CASSLTSGRSYEQYF. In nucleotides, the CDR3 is TGTGCCAGCAGCCTCACTAGCGGGAGGTCCTACGAGCAGTACTTC.

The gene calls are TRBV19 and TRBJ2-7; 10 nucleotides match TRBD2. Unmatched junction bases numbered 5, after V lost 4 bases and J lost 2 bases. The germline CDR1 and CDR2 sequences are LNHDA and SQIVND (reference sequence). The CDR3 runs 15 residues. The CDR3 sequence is CASSRTSGTTYEQYF. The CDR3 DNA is TGTGCCAGTAGTAGGACTAGCGGCACCACCTACGAGCAGTACTTC.

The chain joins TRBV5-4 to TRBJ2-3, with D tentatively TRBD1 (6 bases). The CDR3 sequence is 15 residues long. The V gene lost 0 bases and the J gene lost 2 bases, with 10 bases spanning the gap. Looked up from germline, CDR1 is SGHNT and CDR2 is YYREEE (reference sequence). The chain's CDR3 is CASSLGGLHTDTQYF. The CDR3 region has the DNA TGTGCCAGCAGCTTGGGGGGGCTCCACACAGATACGCAGTATTTT.

DNA for the CDR3: TGTGCCAGCAGAAGACAGATAGCGGGAGGGAGCTACGAGCAGTACTTC. Its translation: CASRRQIAGGSYEQYF. The genes are TRBV27 and TRBJ2-7, with 11 positions matching TRBD2. The ends lost 6 bases at V and 3 bases at J; junction bases unmatched: 10. Germline V gene lookup returns CDR1 MNHEY and CDR2 SMNVEV (reference sequence). CDR3 length: 16 amino acids.

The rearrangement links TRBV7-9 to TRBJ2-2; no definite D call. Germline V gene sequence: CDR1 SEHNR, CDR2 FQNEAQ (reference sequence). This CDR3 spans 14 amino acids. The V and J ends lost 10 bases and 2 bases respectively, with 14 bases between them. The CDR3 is CANSGPTNTGELFF. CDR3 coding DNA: TGTGCCAACTCGGGCCCCACTAACACCGGGGAGCTGTTTTTT.

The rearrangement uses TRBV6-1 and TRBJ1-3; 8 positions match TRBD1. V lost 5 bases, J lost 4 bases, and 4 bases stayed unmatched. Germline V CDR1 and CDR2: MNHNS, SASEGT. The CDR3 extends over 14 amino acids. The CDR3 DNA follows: TGTGCCAGCAGTCCCGGGACAGGAGGAAACACCATATATTTT. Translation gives CASSPGTGGNTIYF.

The CDR3 coding sequence is TGTGCCTGGAGTGTAGGATCAGCCAACCAAGAGACCCAGTACTTC. It encodes CAWSVGSANQETQYF. The gene calls are TRBV30 and TRBJ2-5, with unresolved D. The CDR3 runs 15 residues. V lost 0 bases to trimming and J lost 0 bases, with 11 bases between them. Germline CDR1 is GTSNPN and CDR2 is SVGIG (reference sequence). The full variable domain, in which reference TRBV30 and TRBJ2-5 provide the parts outside the CDR3, is SQTIHQWPATLVQPVGSPLSLECTVEGTSNPNLYWYRQAAGRGLQLLFYSVGIGQISSEVPQNLSASRPQDRQFILSSKKLLLSDSGFYLCAWSVGSANQETQYFGPGTRLLVL.

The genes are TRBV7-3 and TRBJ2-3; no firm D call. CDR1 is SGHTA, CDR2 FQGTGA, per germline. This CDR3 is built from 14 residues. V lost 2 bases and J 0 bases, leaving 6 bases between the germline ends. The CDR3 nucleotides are TGTGCCAGCAGCTTAGGGGATAGCACAGATACGCAGTATTTT. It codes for CASSLGDSTDTQYF.

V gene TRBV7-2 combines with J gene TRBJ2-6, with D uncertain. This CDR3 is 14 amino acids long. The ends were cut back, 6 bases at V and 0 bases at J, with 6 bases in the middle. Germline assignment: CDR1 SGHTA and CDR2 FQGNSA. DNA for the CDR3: TGTGCCAGCAGTCGATTCTCTGGGGCCAACGTCCTGACTTTC. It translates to CASSRFSGANVLTF.

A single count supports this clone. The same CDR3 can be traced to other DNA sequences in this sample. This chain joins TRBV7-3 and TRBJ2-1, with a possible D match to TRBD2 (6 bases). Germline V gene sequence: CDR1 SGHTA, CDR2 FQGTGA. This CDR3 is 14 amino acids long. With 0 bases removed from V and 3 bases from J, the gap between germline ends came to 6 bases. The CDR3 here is CASSLTGGYNEQFF. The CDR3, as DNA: TGTGCCAGCAGCTTAACGGGAGGCTACAATGAGCAGTTCTTC.

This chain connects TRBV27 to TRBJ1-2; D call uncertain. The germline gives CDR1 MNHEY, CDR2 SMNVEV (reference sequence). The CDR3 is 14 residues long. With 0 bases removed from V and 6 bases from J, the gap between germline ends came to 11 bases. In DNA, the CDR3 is TGTGCCAGCAGTTTATCCCCCCGAATTGATGGCTACACCTTC. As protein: CASSLSPRIDGYTF.

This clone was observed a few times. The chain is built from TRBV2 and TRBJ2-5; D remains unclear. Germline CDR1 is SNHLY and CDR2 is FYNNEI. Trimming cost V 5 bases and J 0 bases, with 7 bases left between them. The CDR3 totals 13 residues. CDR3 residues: CASSQNDQETQYF. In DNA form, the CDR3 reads TGTGCCAGCAGTCAGAACGACCAAGAGACCCAGTACTTC.

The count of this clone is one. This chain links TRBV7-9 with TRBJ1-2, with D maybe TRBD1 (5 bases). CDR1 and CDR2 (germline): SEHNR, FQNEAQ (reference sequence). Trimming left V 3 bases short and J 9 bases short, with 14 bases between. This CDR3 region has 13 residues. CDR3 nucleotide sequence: TGTGCCAGCAGCTTGGAGGGGATTCGGAGCTACACCTTC. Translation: CASSLEGIRSYTF.

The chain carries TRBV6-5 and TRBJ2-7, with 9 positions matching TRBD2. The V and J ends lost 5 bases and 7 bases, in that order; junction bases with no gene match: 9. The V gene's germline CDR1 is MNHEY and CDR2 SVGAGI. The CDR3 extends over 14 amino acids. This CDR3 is CASSGISGGGEQYF. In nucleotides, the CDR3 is TGTGCCAGCAGTGGTATTAGCGGGGGCGGTGAGCAGTACTTC.

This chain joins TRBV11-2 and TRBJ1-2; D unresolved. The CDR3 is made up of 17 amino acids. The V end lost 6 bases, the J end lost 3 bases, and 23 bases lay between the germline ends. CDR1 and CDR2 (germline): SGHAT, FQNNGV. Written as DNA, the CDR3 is TGTGCCAGCAGTGAGATGTCATTTCGGAACGTCGACTATGGCTACACCTTC. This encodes CASSEMSFRNVDYGYTF. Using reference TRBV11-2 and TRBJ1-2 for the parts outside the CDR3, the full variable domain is EAGVAQSPRYKIIEKRQSVAFWCNPISGHATLYWYQQILGQGPKLLIQFQNNGVVDDSQLPKDRFSAERLKGVDSTLKIQPAKLEDSAVYLCASSEMSFRNVDYGYTFGSGTRLTVV.

CDR3 sequence (DNA): TGTGCCAGCAGCTTAGGGCCACCGGGAAACACCGGGGAGCTGTTTTTT. This codes for CASSLGPPGNTGELFF. The rearrangement joins TRBV7-2 to TRBJ2-2; D may be TRBD2 (5 bases). This CDR3 has 16 amino acids. Trimming left V 1 base short and J 2 bases short, with 11 bases between. Germline V lookup: CDR1 SGHTA, CDR2 FQGNSA.

The CDR3 spells CASSLARGETQYF. In DNA form, the CDR3 reads TGTGCCAGCAGCTTAGCACGAGGGGAGACCCAGTACTTC. The V gene is TRBV7-2, the J gene TRBJ2-5; D possibly corresponds to TRBD2 (5 bases). V lost 0 bases to trimming and J lost 5 bases, with 7 bases between them. Germline loops: CDR1 SGHTA, CDR2 FQGNSA. The length of the CDR3 is 13 residues.

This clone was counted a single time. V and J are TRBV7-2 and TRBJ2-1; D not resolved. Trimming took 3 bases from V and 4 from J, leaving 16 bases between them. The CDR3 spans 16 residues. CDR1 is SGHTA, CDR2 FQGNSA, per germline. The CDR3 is CASSLSGGISYNEQFF. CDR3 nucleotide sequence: TGTGCCAGCAGCTTGAGTGGCGGCATATCATACAATGAGCAGTTCTTC.

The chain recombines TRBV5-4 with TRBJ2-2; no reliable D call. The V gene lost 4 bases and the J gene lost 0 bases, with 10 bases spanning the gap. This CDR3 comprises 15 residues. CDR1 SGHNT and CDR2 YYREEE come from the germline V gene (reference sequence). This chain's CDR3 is CASSTALANTGELFF. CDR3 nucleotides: TGTGCCAGCAGCACCGCCCTAGCGAACACCGGGGAGCTGTTTTTT.

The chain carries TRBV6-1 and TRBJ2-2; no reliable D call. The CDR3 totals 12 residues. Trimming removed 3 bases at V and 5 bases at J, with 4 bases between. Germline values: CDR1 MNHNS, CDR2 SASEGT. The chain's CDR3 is CASSESTGELFF. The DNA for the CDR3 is TGTGCCAGCAGTGAGTCGACCGGGGAGCTGTTTTTT.

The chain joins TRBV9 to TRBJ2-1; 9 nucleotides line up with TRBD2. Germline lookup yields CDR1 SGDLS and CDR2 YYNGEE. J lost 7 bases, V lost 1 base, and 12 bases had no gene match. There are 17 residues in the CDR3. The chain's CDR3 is CASSVRGAGGPRNEQFF. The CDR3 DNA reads TGTGCCAGCAGCGTAAGGGGGGCGGGAGGGCCGAGAAATGAGCAGTTCTTC.